The T cell receptor (beta chain) under discussion was sequenced for a study of cytomegalovirus exposure and HLA in healthy donors. Whole-study context: In an earlier analysis, 117 million unique TCR beta sequences were found from about 180 million T cells.

Study-wide findings and caveats: Fewer N-insertions than the roughly 650-donor mean were reportedly shown by an Asian-associated ancestry cluster in a later analysis. The authors enumerated roughly 160 TCR beta chains as linked to cytomegalovirus. What was likely a sequencing artifact was a cluster of highly shared sequence variants.

Turning to this clone: The antigen remains undetermined.

The PCR ran on 60 Vbeta and 13 Jbeta primers. The repertoire was sequenced with immunoSEQ multiplex PCR; TCRdb's copy has only in-frame clones and lacks some. This table has about 130,000 clones, approximately 80% appearing once. This receptor was taken from a woman aged 40 to 50 in good health and CMV-seropositive. The sample comprised PBMCs.

The CDR3, as DNA: TGTGCCGCAGGGGCGGTAACTAATGAAAAACTGTTTTTT. It yields the protein CAAGAVTNEKLFF. This chain connects TRBV6-5 to TRBJ1-4, with D possibly matching TRBD1 (6 bases). The length of the CDR3 is 13 residues. Trimming stripped 11 bases from V and 1 base from J, with 11 bases between. The germline V gene encodes CDR1 MNHEY and CDR2 SVGAGI.